One and the same sample provided the 28 T cell receptor beta chains below, sequenced in a study of blood T cell repertoires in COVID-19. TCRdb's table, derived via immunoSEQ multiplex PCR, lists solely in-frame clones and lacks some. The sample has some 180,000 clones, around 79% seen once. The sample consisted of PBMCs or T cells enriched from blood (not recorded which). The receptors here all came from an older woman in a cohort exposed to, infected with or recovered from COVID-19 (not recorded which).

The chain joins TRBV5-5 to TRBJ2-5, with 7 nucleotides matching TRBD1. V dropped 7 bases and J dropped 0; count of bases not matched to a gene: 3. CDR1 SGHKS and CDR2 YYEKEE come from the germline V gene (reference sequence). The CDR3 contains 13 residues. CDR3 DNA sequence: TGTGCCAGCTCCGGGACAGACCAAGAGACCCAGTACTTC. This sequence encodes CASSGTDQETQYF.

The CDR3 is CASSSPTGVNEKLFF. The CDR3 nucleotides read TGTGCCAGCAGCTCCCCGACAGGGGTCAATGAAAAACTGTTTTTT. The chain is built from TRBV28 and TRBJ1-4, with 8 bases identical to TRBD1. V was pared by 6 bases and J by 5 bases, with 8 bases of the junction left unmatched. The CDR3 runs to 15 residues. Germline V lookup: CDR1 MDHEN, CDR2 SYDVKM.

This clone was found once. CDR3 protein: CASGVRTGGAPEAFF. In DNA form, the CDR3 reads TGTGCCAGCGGAGTACGGACAGGGGGCGCGCCTGAAGCTTTCTTT. V is TRBV28 and J is TRBJ1-1; TRBD1 agrees at 11 bases. V trimming: 8 bases; J trimming: 6 bases; junction bases outside the gene matches: 11. This CDR3 contains 15 residues. The germline CDR1 and CDR2 sequences are MDHEN and SYDVKM.

V gene TRBV10-2 combines with J gene TRBJ1-2; unclear D gene. This CDR3 region has 15 residues. V gave up 2 bases and J gave up 8 bases, with 18 bases separating them. The germline gives CDR1 WSHSY, CDR2 SAAADI. This CDR3 reads CASSEIVGGSGGYTF. The CDR3 coding sequence is TGCGCCAGCAGTGAGATTGTGGGCGGGAGTGGGGGCTACACCTTC.

CDR3 residues: CASSQDVAERKNIQYF. The CDR3 DNA reads as TGTGCCAGCAGCCAAGACGTAGCGGAGCGGAAAAACATTCAGTACTTC. The chain links TRBV4-2 to TRBJ2-4; the D gene is possibly TRBD2 (6 bases). Germline CDR1 and CDR2: LGHNA and YNFKEQ. V gave up 0 bases and J gave up 4 bases, with 13 bases separating them. The CDR3 length is 16 residues.

The chain combines TRBV7-3 with TRBJ2-3; D is perhaps TRBD1 (5 bases). Germline CDR1 and CDR2: SGHTA and FQGTGA. V was shortened by 5 bases and J by 4 bases, with 16 bases between the two germline ends. This CDR3 region has 15 residues. CDR3 region: CASSRFQGDADTQYF. The CDR3, as DNA: TGTGCCAGCAGCCGATTTCAGGGTGACGCAGATACGCAGTATTTT. Full variable domain (rest looked up from reference TRBV7-3 and TRBJ2-3): GAGVSQTPSNKVTEKGKYVELRCDPISGHTALYWYRQSLGQGPEFLIYFQGTGAADDSGLPNDRFFAVRPEGSVSTLKIQRTERGDSAVYLCASSRFQGDADTQYFGPGTRLTVL.

The gene calls are TRBV27 and TRBJ2-7; 9 positions agree with TRBD1. CDR3 length: 16 residues. Trimming at V came to 0 bases and at J to 3 bases, leaving 6 bases not matched to a gene. CDR1 is MNHEY, CDR2 SMNVEV, per germline (reference sequence). The CDR3 reads CASSLSGTGRVYEQYF. CDR3 nucleotide sequence: TGTGCCAGCAGTTTATCGGGGACAGGGAGAGTCTACGAGCAGTACTTC.

This clone has only one observation. This chain uses TRBV5-1 with TRBJ1-3, with 9 nucleotides matching TRBD1. This CDR3 region has 16 residues. CDR1 SGHRS and CDR2 YFSETQ come from the germline V gene. J lost 8 bases, V lost 4 bases, and 13 bases had no gene match. CDR3 protein: CASSPGQGALGDTIYF. Written as DNA, the CDR3 is TGCGCCAGCAGCCCGGGACAGGGAGCTCTCGGAGACACCATATATTTT. Based on the CDR3 plus reference TRBV5-1 and TRBJ1-3, the full variable domain is KAGVTQTPRYLIKTRGQQVTLSCSPISGHRSVSWYQQTPGQGLQFLFEYFSETQRNKGNFPGRFSGRQFSNSRSEMNVSTLELGDSALYLCASSPGQGALGDTIYFGEGSWLTVV.

The chain combines TRBV28 with TRBJ1-6; D is perhaps TRBD1 (6 bases). Germline assignment: CDR1 MDHEN and CDR2 SYDVKM. This CDR3 is 17 amino acids long. V dropped 2 bases and J dropped 9 bases, with 20 bases sitting between them. The CDR3: CASSLPPYGGASSPLHF. In nucleotides, the CDR3 is TGTGCCAGCAGTTTACCCCCGTACGGGGGGGCTAGTTCACCCCTCCACTTT.

The CDR3 loop reads CASRGPGGGYNEQFF. The CDR3 nucleotides read TGTGCCAGCAGGGGACCGGGGGGGGGATACAATGAGCAGTTCTTC. This chain links TRBV25-1 with TRBJ2-1, with 8 bases matching TRBD2. V dropped 6 bases and J dropped 4; count of bases not matched to a gene: 8. In germline, CDR1 is MGHDK, CDR2 SYGVNS. The length of the CDR3 is 15 residues.

The sample holds a few counts of this clone. The chain employs TRBV2 and TRBJ1-5; 9 positions match TRBD1. This CDR3 contains 15 residues. The V and J ends lost 6 bases and 6 bases, in that order; junction bases with no gene match: 9. CDR1 is SNHLY, CDR2 FYNNEI, per germline. This CDR3 is CASSGLQGAGQPQHF. The DNA for the CDR3 is TGTGCCAGCAGCGGATTACAGGGGGCGGGTCAGCCCCAGCATTTT. Complete variable domain (other parts from reference TRBV2 and TRBJ1-5): EPEVTQTPSHQVTQMGQEVILRCVPISNHLYFYWYRQILGQKVEFLVSFYNNEISEKSEIFDDQFSVERPDGSNFTLKIRSTKLEDSAMYFCASSGLQGAGQPQHFGDGTRLSIL.

The chain recombines TRBV5-5 with TRBJ1-1, with D perhaps TRBD1 (6 bases). The CDR3 totals 14 residues. In germline, CDR1 is SGHKS, CDR2 YYEKEE (reference sequence). V lost 4 bases and J lost 2, with 12 bases in between. For the CDR3, the DNA is TGTGCCAGCAGCAGCAGGGGTCAAAACACTGAAGCTTTCTTT. Residues: CASSSRGQNTEAFF.

The chain carries TRBV7-2 and TRBJ1-1; 8 nucleotides align to TRBD1. The germline CDR1 and CDR2 sequences are SGHTA and FQGNSA. V was clipped by 1 base and J by 1 base; unmatched bases: 2. The CDR3 sequence is 15 residues long. CDR3 coding DNA: TGTGCCAGCAGCTTAGGGGACAGGAGGAACACTGAAGCTTTCTTT. Its protein is CASSLGDRRNTEAFF.

This clone was counted a single time. V and J are TRBV6-6 and TRBJ2-3; 7 bases agree with TRBD1. The V and J ends lost 6 bases and 2 bases, in that order; junction bases with no gene match: 8. The CDR3 extends over 15 amino acids. Per germline, CDR1 MNHNY and CDR2 SVGAGI (reference sequence). Here the CDR3 reads CASSAHRGPTDTQYF. The DNA for the CDR3 is TGTGCCAGCAGCGCACACAGGGGCCCCACAGATACGCAGTATTTT.

J is TRBJ2-3 and V is TRBV6-5; 7 positions match TRBD2. The V gene's germline CDR1 is MNHEY and CDR2 SVGAGI. With V trimmed by 6 bases and J by 2 bases, 5 bases remained unmatched. The CDR3 contains 14 residues. This CDR3 is CASRRAGPTDTQYF. Written as DNA, the CDR3 is TGTGCCAGCAGGAGAGCGGGACCCACAGATACGCAGTATTTT.

This clone occurred a few times. The genes are TRBV13 and TRBJ2-7; D may be TRBD1 (6 bases). The CDR3 runs to 13 residues. The germline V and J ends were trimmed by 9 bases and 9 bases, with 21 bases remaining between them. Germline CDR1 is PRHDT and CDR2 is FYEKMQ (reference sequence). The CDR3 reads CASKNRDKVRQYF. The CDR3 DNA sequence: TGTGCCAGTAAAAACCGGGACAAGGTGAGGCAGTACTTC.

The CDR3 is CATSDRANYGYTF. CDR3 DNA: TGTGCCACCAGTGACAGGGCTAACTATGGCTACACCTTC. This chain uses TRBV24-1 with TRBJ1-2; D may be TRBD1 (5 bases). The CDR3 contains 13 residues. V lost 4 bases and J 0 bases, leaving 5 bases between the germline ends. CDR1 KGHDR and CDR2 SFDVKD come from the germline V gene.

This clone was seen once. This rearrangement joins TRBV5-1 to TRBJ1-4; 8 nucleotides match TRBD1. This CDR3 is built from 15 residues. CDR1 is SGHRS, CDR2 YFSETQ, per germline. Trimming removed 5 bases from V and 8 bases from J; junction bases left unmatched: 11. The CDR3 coding sequence is TGCGCCAGCAGGTTCCAGGGGGCATCTGTAGAAAAACTGTTTTTT. Translated: CASRFQGASVEKLFF.

In nucleotides, the CDR3 is TGTGCCAGCAGCTTGAATAGCGGGAGCAACAATGAGCAGTTCTTC. The encoded protein is CASSLNSGSNNEQFF. The chain uses TRBV5-4 and TRBJ2-1, with 9 bases matching TRBD2. The CDR3 totals 15 residues. Germline CDR1 is SGHNT and CDR2 is YYREEE (reference sequence). With V trimmed by 1 base and J by 5 bases, 4 bases remained unmatched.

Here the CDR3 reads CASSSDRGEQYF. The CDR3 nucleotides are TGTGCCAGCAGCTCGGACAGGGGCGAGCAGTACTTC. The chain combines TRBV11-2 with TRBJ2-7; 9 bases align to TRBD1. The CDR3 covers 12 residues. CDR1 and CDR2 (germline): SGHAT, FQNNGV. V gave up 4 bases and J gave up 6 bases; unmatched junction bases: 1.

This clone appeared a single time. The V gene is TRBV7-2, the J gene TRBJ2-7; the D gene is possibly TRBD2 (5 bases). This CDR3 has 14 amino acids. Trimming removed 5 bases from V and 4 bases from J, with 15 bases in between. The V gene's germline CDR1 is SGHTA and CDR2 FQGNSA. Here the CDR3 DNA reads TGTGCCAGCAGCGCCCAGACTACTTTTTACGAGCAGTACTTC. Translating gives CASSAQTTFYEQYF.

This clone was picked up one time. The chain has TRBV6-2 or TRBV6-3 and TRBJ2-7; D remains unclear. V was cut by 0 bases and J by 7 bases, with 19 bases left in between. The CDR3 is 16 residues long. Germline V gene lookup returns CDR1 MNHEY and CDR2 SVGEGT. CDR3 sequence (DNA): TGTGCCAGCAGTTACTCAGTCACAGCTACCCGTCCTGAGCAGTACTTC. Residues: CASSYSVTATRPEQYF.

V and J are TRBV10-3 and TRBJ2-7; 10 bases map to TRBD1. After removal of 8 bases from V and 4 bases from J, the junction contained 5 bases not matched to a gene. Looked up from germline, CDR1 is ENHRY and CDR2 is SYGVKD. The CDR3 spans 13 residues. The CDR3: CAIAGTGVYEQYF. Written as DNA, the CDR3 is TGTGCCATCGCGGGGACAGGGGTTTACGAGCAGTACTTC.

This sequence joins TRBV30 and TRBJ2-7; D is perhaps TRBD1 (6 bases). Germline values: CDR1 GTSNPN, CDR2 SVGIG (reference sequence). The CDR3 is 15 residues long. V was pared by 2 bases and J by 0 bases, with 14 bases between. The CDR3 DNA reads TGTGCCTGGAGTACCCCAGGGGAAGGCTCCTACGAGCAGTACTTC. As protein: CAWSTPGEGSYEQYF.

The genes are TRBV30 and TRBJ1-5; TRBD1 agrees at 9 bases. The CDR3 loop spans 14 amino acids. Germline V gene sequence: CDR1 GTSNPN, CDR2 SVGIG (reference sequence). The V segment lost 2 bases and the J segment 7 bases; nucleotides outside the gene matches: 6. The CDR3 sequence: CAWSKTGGRQPQHF. Here the CDR3 DNA reads TGTGCCTGGAGTAAAACAGGGGGCCGACAGCCCCAGCATTTT.

V is TRBV7-8 and J is TRBJ2-1; the match to TRBD2 covers 7 bases. Germline-derived CDR1 and CDR2 are SGHVS and FQNEAQ. V trimming: 1 base; J trimming: 4 bases; junction bases outside the gene matches: 4. This CDR3 has 15 amino acids. The DNA of the CDR3 is TGTGCCAGCAGCTTAGTTCCCGGGGGGTACAATGAGCAGTTCTTC. The encoded protein is CASSLVPGGYNEQFF.

The chain links TRBV14 to TRBJ1-6; 8 positions match TRBD1. The CDR3 length is 16 residues. V trimming: 1 base; J trimming: 5 bases; junction bases outside the gene matches: 4. Germline CDR1 is SGHDN and CDR2 is FVKESK. DNA of the CDR3: TGTGCCAGCAGCCAAGGCCGACAGGGGAATAATTCACCCCTCCACTTT. As protein: CASSQGRQGNNSPLHF.

This clone has just one count. The J gene is TRBJ2-1, the V gene TRBV18; 9 bases map to TRBD2. Germline V gene lookup returns CDR1 KGHSH and CDR2 LQKENI. The CDR3 is 18 residues long. Trimming removed 3 bases from V and 4 bases from J; junction bases left unmatched: 13. The CDR3 here is CASSPSRGAGGLYNEQFF. In DNA form, the CDR3 reads TGTGCCAGCTCACCCTCAAGGGGAGCGGGAGGCCTATACAATGAGCAGTTCTTC.